This T cell receptor beta chain was identified in a study of metastatic and nonmetastatic thyroid tumors. Thyroid surgery had not been preceded by any treatment in any patient. CDR1 and CDR2 from the germline V gene are SGHKS and YYEKEE (reference sequence). V was trimmed by 3 bases and J by 4 bases, leaving 10 bases between them. The CDR3 spans 14 residues. Using MiXCR, TCRdb reanalyzed the PCR reads. In the table there are around 42,000 clones, roughly 10% of which are singletons. This clone was counted at least ten times. The same CDR3 also results from other DNA sequences found in this sample. This receptor was taken from a female donor with papillary thyroid cancer or a benign thyroid nodule (not recorded which). Some clones in this sample may be carry-over from other donors' samples. The chain links TRBV5-5 to TRBJ1-4, with D perhaps matching TRBD1 (6 bases). The sequenced material came from blood. This CDR3 reads CASSSQGLNEKLFF. CDR3 bases: TGTGCCAGCAGCTCACAGGGCCTTAATGAAAAACTGTTTTTT. Filled out from reference TRBV5-5 and TRBJ1-4, the complete variable domain reads DAGVTQSPTHLIKTRGQQVTLRCSPISGHKSVSWYQQVLGQGPQFIFQYYEKEERGRGNFPDRFSARQFPNYSSELNVNALLLGDSALYLCASSSQGLNEKLFFGSGTQLSVL.